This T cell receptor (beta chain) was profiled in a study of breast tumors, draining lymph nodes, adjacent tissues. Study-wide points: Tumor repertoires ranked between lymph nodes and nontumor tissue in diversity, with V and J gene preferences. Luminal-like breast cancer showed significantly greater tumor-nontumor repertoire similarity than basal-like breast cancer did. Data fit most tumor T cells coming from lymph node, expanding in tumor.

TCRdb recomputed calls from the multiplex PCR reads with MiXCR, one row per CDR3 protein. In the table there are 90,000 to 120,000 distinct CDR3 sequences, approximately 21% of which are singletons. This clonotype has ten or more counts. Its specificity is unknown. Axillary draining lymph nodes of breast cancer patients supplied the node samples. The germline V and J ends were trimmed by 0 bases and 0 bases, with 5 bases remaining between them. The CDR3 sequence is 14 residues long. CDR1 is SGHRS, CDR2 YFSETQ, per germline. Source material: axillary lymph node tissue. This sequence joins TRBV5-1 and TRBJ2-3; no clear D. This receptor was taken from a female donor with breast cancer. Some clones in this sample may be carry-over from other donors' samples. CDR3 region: CASSLDKSTDTQYF. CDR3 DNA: TGCGCCAGCAGCTTGGACAAGAGCACAGATACGCAGTATTTT.